This T cell receptor beta chain was retrieved from a study of CD8 T cells in ankylosing spondylitis. Findings and caveats of the study: CD8+ disease-linked clones were present at relatively low frequencies in blood.

Trimming stripped 6 bases from V and 5 bases from J, with 19 bases between. The CDR3 has 15 amino acids. TCRdb re-derived calls from the 5' RACE reads in MiXCR, one entry per CDR3 protein. This table has hundreds of thousands of distinct CDR3 sequences, under 30% appearing once. Note on this clonotype: Its antigen remains unknown.

The rearrangement joins TRBV12-3 or TRBV12-4 to TRBJ2-5; a possible D gene is TRBD1 (6 bases). The receptor comes from a male donor with ankylosing spondylitis or in good health (not recorded which). Sequenced: blood, either unsorted or a sorted T cell fraction (not recorded which). The CDR3 here is CASRQTGAQGETQYF. CDR3 DNA sequence: TGTGCCAGCAGACAAACCGGGGCGCAGGGGGAGACCCAGTACTTC.